A selection of T cell receptor beta chains follows, all from one sample in a study of T-cell reconstitution after alpha-beta-depleted transplantation in children. TCRdb re-called the PCR reads through MiXCR, storing one row per CDR3 protein. This table holds fewer than 350,000 distinct CDR3 sequences, around a tenth found once. The source material was peripheral blood, sampled 180 days after TCRalphabeta/CD19-depleted stem cell transplant. The receptors were sampled from a male patient aged 2 to 10 who had a stem cell transplant for chronic granulomatous disease, so the T cells may come from the graft donor. The CDR3 runs from the conserved cysteine through the conserved F or W. Fields, in order: D gene, V gene, J gene, clone size, CDR3 protein, CDR3 DNA. D genes are given only for firm matches. Clone size appears in some rows only: once, few, many, or a class for an expanded clone.

-	TRBV6-5	TRBJ1-5	many	CASSSVPGGSNQPQHF	TGTGCCAGCAGTTCGGTACCGGGGGGAAGCAATCAGCCCCAGCATTTT
-	TRBV27	TRBJ2-1	many	CASSPNGLYEQFF	TGTGCCAGCAGTCCCAATGGGTTGTATGAGCAGTTCTTC
-	TRBV6-5	TRBJ2-1	many	CASSSSGTSSYNEQFF	TGTGCCAGCAGTTCATCAGGGACCAGCTCCTACAATGAGCAGTTCTTC
-	TRBV6-9	TRBJ1-5	many	CASITDRHGRQPQHF	TGTGCCAGCATTACAGACAGGCATGGGAGACAGCCCCAGCATTTT
TRBD1	TRBV14	TRBJ1-6	many	CASSLFDRGYNSPLHF	TGTGCCAGCAGCCTCTTCGACAGGGGTTATAATTCACCCCTCCACTTT
TRBD2	TRBV7-3	TRBJ2-1	many	CASSLTSGRRLDEQFF	TGTGCCAGCAGCTTGACTAGCGGGAGAAGGTTGGATGAGCAGTTCTTC
-	TRBV12-3/TRBV12-4	TRBJ2-2	many	CASSLWQGSTGELFF	TGTGCCAGCAGTTTATGGCAGGGAAGCACCGGGGAGCTGTTTTTT
TRBD1	TRBV7-2	TRBJ1-2	many	CASSQLRTGGIYGYTF	TGTGCCAGCAGCCAATTAAGGACAGGGGGCATATATGGCTACACCTTC
-	TRBV29-1	TRBJ2-4	many	CSVEASPGKLAKNIQYF	TGCAGCGTTGAAGCATCCCCGGGGAAGCTAGCCAAAAACATTCAGTACTTC
-	TRBV20-1	TRBJ2-1	many	CSVSDLKFSEQFF	TGCAGCGTCTCGGATTTAAAGTTTAGTGAGCAGTTCTTC
TRBD2	TRBV29-1	TRBJ2-1	many	CSVSGLAGGNLYNEQFF	TGCAGCGTCTCGGGACTAGCGGGAGGGAATCTCTACAATGAGCAGTTCTTC
-	TRBV5-5	TRBJ2-1	many	CASSFAPPGSYYNEQFF	TGTGCCAGCAGCTTTGCACCCCCCGGGAGCTACTACAATGAGCAGTTCTTC
-	TRBV10-3	TRBJ1-5	many	CAIRGTGNQPQHF	TGTGCCATCAGAGGTACGGGCAATCAGCCCCAGCATTTT
-	TRBV10-1	TRBJ2-7	many	CASSGTSTDF	TGCGCCAGCAGCGGTACCTCTACGGACTTC
TRBD1	TRBV3-1	TRBJ2-2	few	CASSPGQGFGELFF	TGTGCCAGCAGCCCCGGACAGGGGTTCGGGGAGCTGTTTTTT
-	TRBV3-1	TRBJ2-7	-	CASSYSFRDVSYEQYF	TGTGCCAGCAGCTATTCCTTCCGGGACGTCTCCTACGAGCAGTACTTC
TRBD2	TRBV5-1	TRBJ2-7	few	CASSLRPSVGTSAYEQYF	TGCGCCAGCAGCTTGCGCCCCTCGGTCGGGACTAGCGCTTACGAGCAGTACTTC
TRBD2	TRBV20-1	TRBJ2-1	many	CSAPPGLAGPNEQFF	TGCAGTGCTCCCCCGGGACTAGCGGGACCCAATGAGCAGTTCTTC
TRBD1	TRBV5-1	TRBJ2-2	many	CASTGQANTGELFF	TGCGCCAGCACGGGACAGGCCAACACCGGGGAGCTGTTTTTT
TRBD2	TRBV18	TRBJ2-1	many	CASSPTAASGRYNEQFF	TGTGCCAGCTCACCAACCGCCGCTAGCGGGAGATACAATGAGCAGTTCTTC
-	TRBV12-3/TRBV12-4	TRBJ2-1	many	CASSLTNYGERDNEQFF	TGTGCCAGCAGTTTAACTAATTACGGGGAGAGGGACAATGAGCAGTTCTTC
TRBD2	TRBV7-2	TRBJ2-3	many	CASSTRGGLVSDTQYF	TGTGCCAGCAGCACCCGGGGGGGCCTCGTGTCAGATACGCAGTATTTT
-	TRBV5-4	TRBJ2-7	-	CASSRDRYYEHYF	TGTGCCAGCAGTCGGGACCGCTACTACGAGCATTACTTC
-	TRBV5-6	TRBJ2-1	many	CASTRRTSLYNEQFF	TGTGCCAGCACCAGAAGGACCAGTCTTTACAATGAGCAGTTCTTC
TRBD1	TRBV4-2	TRBJ2-6	many	CASSTLTGAGANVLTF	TGTGCCAGCAGCACACTAACAGGGGCTGGGGCCAACGTCCTGACTTTC
-	TRBV11-2	TRBJ2-2	many	CASSLWAGELFF	TGTGCCAGCAGCTTGTGGGCCGGGGAGCTGTTTTTT
-	TRBV6-5	TRBJ2-5	many	CASSRHGETQYF	TGTGCCAGCAGCAGACACGGGGAGACCCAGTACTTC
TRBD2	TRBV4-3	TRBJ2-1	many	CASSLGTSGAWYNEQFF	TGCGCCAGCAGCCTAGGGACTAGCGGGGCGTGGTACAATGAGCAGTTCTTC
-	TRBV20-1	TRBJ2-3	many	CSARHIDTQYF	TGCAGTGCTAGACACATTGATACGCAGTATTTT
-	TRBV6-1	TRBJ1-4	many	CASSEGEWEKLFF	TGTGCCAGCAGTGAGGGGGAGTGGGAAAAACTGTTTTTT
-	TRBV27	TRBJ2-5	many	CASRAGVRQETQYF	TGTGCCAGCAGAGCCGGGGTGAGGCAAGAGACCCAGTACTTC
-	TRBV28	TRBJ2-1	many	CASSSSGGGSLNNEQFF	TGTGCCAGCAGTTCGTCAGGGGGCGGGAGTTTGAACAATGAGCAGTTCTTC
TRBD2	TRBV29-1	TRBJ2-3	many	CSVAPGLAGSSSTDTQYF	TGCAGCGTGGCCCCGGGACTAGCGGGTTCCTCTAGCACAGATACGCAGTATTTT
TRBD2	TRBV6-1	TRBJ2-1	many	CASRETSGYNEQFF	TGTGCCAGCAGAGAAACTAGCGGCTACAATGAGCAGTTCTTC
TRBD2	TRBV20-1	TRBJ2-3	many	CSALIGRALTDTQYF	TGCAGTGCTTTGATAGGGAGGGCTCTAACAGATACGCAGTATTTT
-	TRBV29-1	TRBJ1-1	many	CSVVGMDWVTEAFF	TGCAGCGTTGTGGGCATGGATTGGGTGACTGAAGCTTTCTTT
TRBD1	TRBV2	TRBJ1-4	-	CASMRTGANEKLFF	TGTGCCAGCATGAGGACAGGGGCCAATGAAAAACTGTTTTTT
TRBD2	TRBV15	TRBJ2-7	many	CATSRDPTSALEQYF	TGTGCCACCAGCAGAGACCCGACTAGCGCGTTAGAGCAGTACTTC
-	TRBV20-1	TRBJ1-5	many	CSARGFPGGNQPQHF	TGCAGTGCTAGAGGATTCCCAGGCGGCAATCAGCCCCAGCATTTT
TRBD1	TRBV25-1	TRBJ2-1	many	CASSVWDRRGNNEQFF	TGTGCCAGCAGTGTGTGGGACAGAAGGGGAAACAATGAGCAGTTCTTC
TRBD1	TRBV7-9	TRBJ1-6	many	CASSWVGRGYSPLHF	TGTGCCAGCAGCTGGGTCGGCAGGGGGTACTCACCCCTCCACTTT